This TCR beta chain was sequenced in a study of blood T cells in healthy people across ages. The CDR3 is made up of 16 amino acids. V was trimmed by 3 bases and J by 2 bases, leaving 18 bases between them. Germline V gene lookup returns CDR1 DFQATT and CDR2 SNEGSKA (reference sequence). Donors were healthy Caucasian individuals from Russia aged about 6 to 90. With a J-beta primer mix and a sample-barcoded 5' primer, a second PCR ran roughly 6 to 12 cycles. TCRdb reprocessed the 5' RACE reads via MiXCR and lists one record per CDR3 protein. The table includes about 780,000 distinct CDR3 sequences, 35% to 50% detected once.

V and J are TRBV20-1 and TRBJ2-3, with D perhaps TRBD2 (6 bases). The sequence came from a man older than 75 in good health. The source material was blood. This CDR3 reads CSARVYGEAYTDTQYF. The CDR3 DNA reads TGCAGTGCTAGGGTATATGGGGAGGCATACACAGATACGCAGTATTTT.